This T cell receptor (beta chain) was sequenced for a study of blood T cell repertoires in COVID-19. Whole-study context: Spain, Italy and the United States supplied samples that represented acute and convalescent COVID-19. In each case, the material was cDNA or gDNA derived from T cells, B-cell-depleted T cells, or PBMCs.

As handled by the study authors: Reference gene primer amplification in the assay estimated nucleated cell counts. The method was immunoSEQ multiplex PCR; TCRdb's version includes in-frame clones alone and lacks a portion of them. That table is the source of V, J and clone size, and D and trimming were worked out from the DNA. The sample records about 320,000 clones, approximately 85% being singletons. Input material: peripheral blood. The sequence derives from a human donor in a cohort sampled during active COVID-19.

The CDR3 here is CASSSILQGRHEQYF. For the CDR3, the DNA is TGTGCCAGCAGTTCAATCCTACAGGGGAGGCACGAGCAGTACTTC. V usage is TRBV6-5 and J usage is TRBJ2-7; weak D call: TRBD1 (7 bases). This CDR3 spans 15 amino acids. Trimming pared 4 bases from V and 5 bases from J, leaving 18 bases between. The germline CDR1 and CDR2 sequences are MNHEY and SVGAGI.